The 19 T cell receptor beta chains presented below share a single source sample, sequenced in a study of vaccination effects on CD4 cells after COVID-19. ViraFEST used viral peptide pools to expand antigen-specific CD4+ T cells before sequencing. It was after 10 days of culture that CD4+ T cells were isolated. People in the vaccine group had not been infected with SARS-CoV-2 before, and their nucleocapsid antibodies were negative. Sequenced by immunoSEQ multiplex PCR; TCRdb stores in-frame clones only, minus some. This repertoire shows tens of thousands of clones, 77% found once; its top ten account for around 2.8%. Antigens of these TCRs are unknown. The sample in question was CD4+ T cells from PBMCs cultured with HCoV-NL63 spike peptides, obtained before COVID-19 vaccination. Source of these receptors: a human donor who received a COVID-19 vaccine.

This clone was detected a few times. V and J are TRBV5-6 and TRBJ2-2; 8 bases are shared with TRBD1. This CDR3 contains 15 residues. Unmatched junction bases numbered 10, after V lost 6 bases and J lost 6 bases. The germline V gene has CDR1 SGHDT and CDR2 YYEEEE. CDR3 amino acids: CASTRGQGGSGELFF. The CDR3 region has the DNA TGTGCCAGCACCCGAGGACAGGGAGGATCCGGGGAGCTGTTTTTT.

The chain couples TRBV29-1 to TRBJ2-5, with D possibly called TRBD1 or TRBD2 (6 bases each). This CDR3 has 13 amino acids. Germline CDR1 and CDR2: SQVTM and ANQGSEA. V was shortened by 6 bases and J by 0 bases, with 11 bases between the two germline ends. CDR3 DNA: TGCAGCGTCCGCGGGACAAACCAAGAGACCCAGTACTTC. Protein: CSVRGTNQETQYF. The variable domain in full, with the rest retrieved from reference TRBV29-1 and TRBJ2-5, is SAVISQKPSRDICQRGTSLTIQCQVDSQVTMMFWYRQQPGQSLTLIATANQGSEATYESGFVIDKFPISRPNLTFSTLTVSNMSPEDSSIYLCSVRGTNQETQYFGPGTRLLVL.

The CDR3 sequence is CASSPGLAGTGELFF. The DNA for the CDR3 is TGTGCCAGCAGCCCGGGACTAGCGGGCACCGGGGAGCTGTTTTTT. The chain carries TRBV7-3 and TRBJ2-2, with 12 positions matching TRBD2. Trimming removed 5 bases from V and 4 bases from J; junction bases left unmatched: 2. Germline CDR1 reads SGHTA; CDR2 reads FQGTGA. There are 15 residues in the CDR3. The full variable domain, in which reference TRBV7-3 and TRBJ2-2 provide the parts outside the CDR3, is GAGVSQTPSNKVTEKGKYVELRCDPISGHTALYWYRQSLGQGPEFLIYFQGTGAADDSGLPNDRFFAVRPEGSVSTLKIQRTERGDSAVYLCASSPGLAGTGELFFGEGSRLTVL.

The chain recombines TRBV29-1 with TRBJ1-5; TRBD1 matches at 7 bases. CDR3 length equals 17 residues. J lost 2 bases, V lost 6 bases, and 16 bases had no gene match. Germline lookup yields CDR1 SQVTM and CDR2 ANQGSEA. As DNA, the CDR3 is TGCAGCGTCGGACAGGAGTCATGGTTATGGGGCAATCAGCCCCAGCATTTT. This codes for CSVGQESWLWGNQPQHF.

The chain uses TRBV5-5 and TRBJ1-5; D gene uncertain. Trimming cost V 4 bases and J 8 bases, with 22 bases left between them. This CDR3 has 16 residues. Germline values: CDR1 SGHKS, CDR2 YYEKEE (reference sequence). CDR3 region: CASSPRLRTEGEPQHF. The CDR3, as DNA: TGTGCCAGCAGCCCACGCCTTCGGACGGAGGGAGAGCCCCAGCATTTT.

The J gene is TRBJ1-3, the V gene TRBV18; perhaps TRBD1 as D (5 bases). This CDR3 comprises 16 residues. The germline V gene has CDR1 KGHSH and CDR2 LQKENI. With 3 bases removed from V and 4 bases from J, the gap between germline ends came to 16 bases. DNA of the CDR3: TGTGCCAGCTCACCGGCGGGGGGGACGTCCGGAAACACCATATATTTT. As protein: CASSPAGGTSGNTIYF.

This clone was counted between two and nine times. This sequence joins TRBV6-2 or TRBV6-3 and TRBJ1-1, with D hard to call. The CDR3 consists of 13 residues. Germline V CDR1 and CDR2: MNHEY, SVGEGT. V dropped 4 bases and J dropped 10 bases, with 16 bases sitting between them. CDR3: CASSWSSTRGAFF. The CDR3 DNA reads TGTGCCAGCAGTTGGAGCTCCACCAGAGGAGCTTTCTTT.

V is TRBV5-1 and J is TRBJ2-5; 7 bases agree with TRBD1. This CDR3 spans 14 amino acids. The germline V gene encodes CDR1 SGHRS and CDR2 YFSETQ. V lost 4 bases to trimming and J lost 2 bases; unmatched junction nucleotides: 5. The CDR3, as DNA: TGCGCCAGCAGCAACCAGGGACAGCAAGAGACCCAGTACTTC. Translation: CASSNQGQQETQYF.

In nucleotides, the CDR3 is TGTGCCAGCAGCGTAAGAACGAACACTGAAGCTTTCTTT. It is translated as CASSVRTNTEAFF. The rearrangement joins TRBV9 to TRBJ1-1; no clear D. V lost 1 base and J lost 1, with 5 bases in between. Germline V gene lookup returns CDR1 SGDLS and CDR2 YYNGEE. The CDR3 totals 13 residues.

This clone appeared a single time. The chain carries TRBV7-9 and TRBJ1-2, with unresolved D. Deletions cut 0 bases from V and 4 bases from J, with 9 bases between. The CDR3 has 14 residues. Germline CDR1 SEHNR, CDR2 FQNEAQ (reference sequence). This CDR3 is CASSLAAGFYGYTF. The CDR3 DNA sequence: TGTGCCAGCAGCTTAGCGGCCGGCTTCTATGGCTACACCTTC.

As for this clone: The junction departs from germline at one end; a sequencing error may be responsible. V gene TRBV5-8 combines with J gene TRBJ1-1, with 8 bases that match TRBD1. Per germline, CDR1 SGHTS and CDR2 YDEGEE. This CDR3 has 17 amino acids. CDR3 bases: TGTGCCAGCAGCGGAGGGACAGGAGTGCTGGAGAACGCTGAAGCTTTCTTT. This codes for CASSGGTGVLENAEAFF.

The chain recombines TRBV4-1 with TRBJ1-4, with D possibly matching TRBD1 (5 bases). This CDR3 contains 15 residues. Looked up from germline, CDR1 is MGHRA and CDR2 is YSYEKL. Trimming cost V 1 base and J 3 bases, with 9 bases left between them. CDR3 in amino acids: CASSQVSGPNEKLFF. The CDR3 DNA reads as TGCGCCAGCAGCCAAGTTTCAGGGCCTAATGAAAAACTGTTTTTT.

The rearrangement uses TRBV28 and TRBJ2-2; D assignment may be TRBD1 or TRBD2 (5 bases each). Germline V gene lookup returns CDR1 MDHEN and CDR2 SYDVKM. The CDR3 extends over 16 amino acids. Trimming left V 2 bases short and J 4 bases short, with 14 bases between. CDR3 in amino acids: CASSLQTEGSTGELFF. Written as DNA, the CDR3 is TGTGCCAGCAGTTTACAGACAGAGGGTAGCACCGGGGAGCTGTTTTTT.

This chain links TRBV7-9 with TRBJ1-2; D call uncertain. Germline CDR1 SEHNR, CDR2 FQNEAQ (reference sequence). Between the trimmed V and J ends, which lost 2 bases and 0 bases, there was a span of 7 bases. There are 14 residues in the CDR3. The chain's CDR3 is CASSLWTSNYGYTF. For the CDR3, the DNA is TGTGCCAGCAGCTTATGGACCTCTAACTATGGCTACACCTTC.

The rearrangement joins TRBV4-3 to TRBJ2-5; 11 bases agree with TRBD2. Germline CDR1 LGHNA, CDR2 YSLEER. This CDR3 has 18 residues. V lost 0 bases, J lost 5 bases, and 11 bases stayed unmatched. CDR3 loop: CASSQDGVAGGRVETQYF. Written as DNA, the CDR3 is TGCGCCAGCAGCCAAGATGGCGTAGCGGGGGGGCGTGTGGAGACCCAGTACTTC.

V gene TRBV6-2 or TRBV6-3 combines with J gene TRBJ2-2; the D gene could be TRBD1 or TRBD2 (5 bases each). The CDR3 is 17 residues long. Germline values: CDR1 MNHEY, CDR2 SVGEGT. The germline V and J ends were trimmed by 2 bases and 6 bases, with 19 bases remaining between them. The CDR3 here is CASSYQGTIVSPGELFF. The CDR3, as DNA: TGTGCCAGCAGTTACCAAGGGACCATAGTTTCTCCCGGGGAGCTGTTTTTT.

The CDR3 region has the DNA TGTGCCAGCAGACTTACTAGCGGGGTGGCCGGGGAGCTGTTTTTT. Its protein product is CASRLTSGVAGELFF. This chain connects TRBV11-3 to TRBJ2-2; 10 bases map to TRBD2. Germline loops: CDR1 SGHNT, CDR2 YENEEA. The CDR3 length is 15 residues. J gave up 6 bases and V 6 bases, and 7 bases lay outside the gene matches.

The V and J genes are TRBV2 and TRBJ2-2, with 9 bases lining up with TRBD1. The CDR3 length is 14 residues. Germline trimming cut 5 bases from V and 5 bases from J; bases unmatched to any gene: 3. Looked up from germline, CDR1 is SNHLY and CDR2 is FYNNEI. Here the CDR3 reads CASSPDRGTGELFF. CDR3 nucleotides: TGTGCCAGCAGTCCCGACAGGGGGACCGGGGAGCTGTTTTTT.

The chain is built from TRBV7-8 and TRBJ1-5, with D possibly being TRBD1 (5 bases). With 1 base removed from V and 8 bases from J, the gap between germline ends came to 12 bases. The CDR3 loop spans 14 amino acids. Germline CDR1 and CDR2: SGHVS and FQNEAQ. The CDR3 DNA reads as TGTGCCAGCAGCTTAGAAAACAGGATCGAGCCCCAGCATTTT. It encodes CASSLENRIEPQHF. The full variable domain, its missing parts supplied by reference TRBV7-8 and TRBJ1-5, is GAGVSQSPRYKVAKRGQDVALRCDPISGHVSLFWYQQALGQGPEFLTYFQNEAQLDKSGLPSDRFFAERPEGSVSTLKIQRTQQEDSAVYLCASSLENRIEPQHFGDGTRLSIL.